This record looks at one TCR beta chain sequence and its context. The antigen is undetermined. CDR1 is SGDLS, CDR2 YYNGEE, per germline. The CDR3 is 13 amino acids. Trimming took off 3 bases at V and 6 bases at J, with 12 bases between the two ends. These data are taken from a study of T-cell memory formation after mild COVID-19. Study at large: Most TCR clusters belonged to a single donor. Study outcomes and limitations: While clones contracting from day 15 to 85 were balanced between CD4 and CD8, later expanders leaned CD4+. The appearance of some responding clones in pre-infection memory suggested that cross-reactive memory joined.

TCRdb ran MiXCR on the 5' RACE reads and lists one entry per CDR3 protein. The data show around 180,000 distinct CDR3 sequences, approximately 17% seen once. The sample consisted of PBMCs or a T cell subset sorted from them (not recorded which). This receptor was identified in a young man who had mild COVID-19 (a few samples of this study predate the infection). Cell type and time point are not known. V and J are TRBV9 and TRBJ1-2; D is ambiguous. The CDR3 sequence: CASSAGTGNGYTF. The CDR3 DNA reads TGTGCCAGCAGCGCCGGCACGGGGAATGGCTACACCTTC.